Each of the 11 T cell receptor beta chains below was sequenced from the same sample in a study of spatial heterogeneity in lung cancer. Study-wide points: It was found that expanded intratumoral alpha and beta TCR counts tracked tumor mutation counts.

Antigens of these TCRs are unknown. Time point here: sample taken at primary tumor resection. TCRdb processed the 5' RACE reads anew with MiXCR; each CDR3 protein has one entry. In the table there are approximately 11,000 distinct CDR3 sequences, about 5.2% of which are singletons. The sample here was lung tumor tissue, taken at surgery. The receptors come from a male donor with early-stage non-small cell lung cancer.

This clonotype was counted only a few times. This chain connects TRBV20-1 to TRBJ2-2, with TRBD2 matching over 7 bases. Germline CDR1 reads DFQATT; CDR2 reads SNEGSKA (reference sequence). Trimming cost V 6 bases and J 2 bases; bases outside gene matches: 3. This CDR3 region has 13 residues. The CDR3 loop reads CSARDYNTGELFF. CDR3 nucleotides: TGCAGTGCCAGGGACTACAACACCGGGGAGCTGTTTTTT.

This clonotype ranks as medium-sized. This chain's CDR3 is CATSDLEGPDTQYF. Here the CDR3 DNA reads TGTGCCACCAGTGACCTAGAGGGACCAGATACGCAGTATTTT. The chain links TRBV24-1 to TRBJ2-3; D may correspond to TRBD1 or TRBD2 (5 bases each). CDR3 length equals 14 residues. The ends were cut back, 4 bases at V and 4 bases at J, with 11 bases in the middle. Germline lookup yields CDR1 KGHDR and CDR2 SFDVKD.

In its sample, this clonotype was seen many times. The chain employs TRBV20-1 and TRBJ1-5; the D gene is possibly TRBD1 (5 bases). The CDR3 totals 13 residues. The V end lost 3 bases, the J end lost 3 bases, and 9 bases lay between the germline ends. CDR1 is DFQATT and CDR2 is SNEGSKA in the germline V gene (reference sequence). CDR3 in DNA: TGCAGTGCTAGCGCAGGGTACAATCAGCCCCAGCATTTT. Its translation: CSASAGYNQPQHF.

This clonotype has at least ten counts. CDR3 protein: CASTQVAGGRDTGELFF. CDR3 in DNA: TGTGCCAGCACCCAGGTAGCGGGAGGGCGGGACACCGGGGAGCTGTTTTTT. This chain joins TRBV12-3 or TRBV12-4 and TRBJ2-2; TRBD2 matches 11 bases. V gave up 7 bases and J gave up 3 bases; unmatched junction bases: 10. The length of the CDR3 is 17 residues.

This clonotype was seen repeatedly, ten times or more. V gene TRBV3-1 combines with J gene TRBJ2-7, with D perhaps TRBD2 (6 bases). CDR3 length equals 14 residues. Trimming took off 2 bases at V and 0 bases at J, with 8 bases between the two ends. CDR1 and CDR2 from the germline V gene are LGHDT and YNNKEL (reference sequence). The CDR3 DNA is TGTGCCAGCAGCCAAAGCGGGTCCTCCTACGAGCAGTACTTC. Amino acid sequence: CASSQSGSSYEQYF.

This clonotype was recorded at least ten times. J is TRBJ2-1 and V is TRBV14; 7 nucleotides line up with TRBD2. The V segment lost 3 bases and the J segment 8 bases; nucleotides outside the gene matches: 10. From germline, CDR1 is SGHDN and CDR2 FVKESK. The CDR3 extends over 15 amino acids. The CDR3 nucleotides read TGTGCCAGCAGCCACGGCGGGAGTAACGGGTATGAGCAGTTCTTC. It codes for CASSHGGSNGYEQFF.

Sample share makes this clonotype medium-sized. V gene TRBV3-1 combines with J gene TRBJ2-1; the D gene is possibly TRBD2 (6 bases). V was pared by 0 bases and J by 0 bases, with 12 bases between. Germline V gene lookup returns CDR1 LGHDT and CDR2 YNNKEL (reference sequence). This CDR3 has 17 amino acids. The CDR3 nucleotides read TGTGCCAGCAGCCAAGATATAGGTAGCGGCTCCTACAATGAGCAGTTCTTC. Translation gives CASSQDIGSGSYNEQFF.

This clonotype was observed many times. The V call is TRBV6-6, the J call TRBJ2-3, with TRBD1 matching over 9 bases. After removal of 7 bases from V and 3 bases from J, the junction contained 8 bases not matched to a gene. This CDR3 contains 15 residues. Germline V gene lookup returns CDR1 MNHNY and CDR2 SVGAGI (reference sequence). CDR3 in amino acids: CASTQTGGSTDTQYF. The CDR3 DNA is TGTGCCAGCACCCAAACAGGGGGCAGTACAGATACGCAGTATTTT.

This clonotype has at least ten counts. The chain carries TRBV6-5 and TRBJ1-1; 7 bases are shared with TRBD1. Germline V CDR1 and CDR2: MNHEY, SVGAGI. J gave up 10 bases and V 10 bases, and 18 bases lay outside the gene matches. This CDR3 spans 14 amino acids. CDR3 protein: CATTTITQGRVAFF. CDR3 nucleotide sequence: TGTGCCACCACGACAATCACACAGGGGCGGGTAGCTTTCTTT.

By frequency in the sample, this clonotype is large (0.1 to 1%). The CDR3 sequence: CSAREGKGWDYEQYF. The CDR3 nucleotides are TGCAGTGCTAGAGAAGGGAAGGGGTGGGATTACGAGCAGTACTTC. This rearrangement joins TRBV20-1 to TRBJ2-7; a weak D match, TRBD1 (5 bases). The CDR3 loop spans 15 amino acids. CDR1 DFQATT and CDR2 SNEGSKA come from the germline V gene (reference sequence). V was pared by 0 bases and J by 4 bases, with 16 bases between.

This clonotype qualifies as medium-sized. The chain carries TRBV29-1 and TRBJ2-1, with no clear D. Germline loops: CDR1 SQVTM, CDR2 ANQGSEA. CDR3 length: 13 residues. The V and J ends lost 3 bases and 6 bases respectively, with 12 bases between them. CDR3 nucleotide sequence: TGCAGCGTTGACGCCCCCGGTCGCAATGAGCAGTTCTTC. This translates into CSVDAPGRNEQFF.